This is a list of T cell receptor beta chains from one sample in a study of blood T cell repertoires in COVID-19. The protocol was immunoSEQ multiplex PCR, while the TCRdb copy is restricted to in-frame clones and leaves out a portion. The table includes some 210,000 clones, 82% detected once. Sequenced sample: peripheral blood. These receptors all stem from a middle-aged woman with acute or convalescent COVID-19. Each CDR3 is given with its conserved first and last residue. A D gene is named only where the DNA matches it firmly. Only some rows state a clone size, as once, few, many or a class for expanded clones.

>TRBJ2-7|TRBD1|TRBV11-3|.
TGTGCCAGCAGCCGGACAGGTCTCCACGAGCAGTACTTC
CASSRTGLHEQYF
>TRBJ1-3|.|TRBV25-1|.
TGTGCCAGCAGTGAATGGGGCAGGGGTTCAAACTCTGGAAACACCATATATTTT
CASSEWGRGSNSGNTIYF
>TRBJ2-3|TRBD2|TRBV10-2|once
TGCGCCGGACGGGGCGGACTAGTCGGCACAGATACGCAGTATTTT
CAGRGGLVGTDTQYF
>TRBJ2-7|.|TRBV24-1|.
TGTGCCACCAGTGATGGAGGCCCAGGCTACGAGCAGTACTTC
CATSDGGPGYEQYF
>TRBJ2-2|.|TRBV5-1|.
TGCGCCAGCAGCTCGGCATCCGGGACACCCGCCGGGGAGCTGTTTTTT
CASSSASGTPAGELFF
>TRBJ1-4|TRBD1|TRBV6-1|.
TGTGCCAGCAGTGAATTTGGACAGGGAAAACTGTTTTTT
CASSEFGQGKLFF
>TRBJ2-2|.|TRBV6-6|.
TGTGCCAGCACCCGAGTCGCGGGGACCGGGGAGCTGTTTTTT
CASTRVAGTGELFF
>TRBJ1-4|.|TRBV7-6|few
TGTGCCAGCAGCTTAGGCTCTGCGGCTAATGAAAAACTGTTTTTT
CASSLGSAANEKLFF
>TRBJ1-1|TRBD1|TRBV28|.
TGTGCCAGCAGTTGGGACAGGGAGACCACTGAAGCTTTCTTT
CASSWDRETTEAFF
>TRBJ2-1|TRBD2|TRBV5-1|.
TGCGCCAGCAGCCCGGGGGGGTCTCCTACAAATGAGCAGTTCTTC
CASSPGGSPTNEQFF
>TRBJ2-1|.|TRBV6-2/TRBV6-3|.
TGTGCCAGCAGTTCCGACGGGAACAATGAGCAGTTCTTC
CASSSDGNNEQFF
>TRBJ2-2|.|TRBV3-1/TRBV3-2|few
TGTGCCAGCAGCCACGGTCGAACGAACACCGGGGAGCTGTTTTTT
CASSHGRTNTGELFF
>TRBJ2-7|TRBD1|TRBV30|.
TGTGCCTGGAGTGTAAAGGGGGCAGGGGCCTACGAGCAGTACTTC
CAWSVKGAGAYEQYF
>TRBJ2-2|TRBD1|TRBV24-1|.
TGTGCCACCAGTGATTTCCCCGGGACAGGTAACACCGGGGAGCTGTTTTTT
CATSDFPGTGNTGELFF
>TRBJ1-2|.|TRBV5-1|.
TGCGCCAGCAGCGACGGGACACCGAATTATGGCTACACCTTC
CASSDGTPNYGYTF
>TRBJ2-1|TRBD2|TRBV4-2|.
TGTGCCAGCAGCCCGAGCGGGAGGGCCAGGTTCTACAATGAGCAGTTCTTC
CASSPSGRARFYNEQFF
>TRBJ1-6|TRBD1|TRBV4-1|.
TGCGCCAGCAGCCAAGATCTGGGCAGGGGGTCACCCCTCCACTTT
CASSQDLGRGSPLHF
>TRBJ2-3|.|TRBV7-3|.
TGTGCCAGCAGCTCTAATCCGGGTCTTTCCACAGATACGCAGTATTTT
CASSSNPGLSTDTQYF
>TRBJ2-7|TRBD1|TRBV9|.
TGTGCCAGCACCGGACAGGACCAATACGAGCAGTACTTC
CASTGQDQYEQYF
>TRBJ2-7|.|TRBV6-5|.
TGTGCCAGCAGTTACTCGGGGGACGGGGGCTACGAGCAGTACTTC
CASSYSGDGGYEQYF
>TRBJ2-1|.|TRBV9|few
TGTGCCAGCAGCGTATCCGGGAGATTCTACAATGAGCAGTTCTTC
CASSVSGRFYNEQFF
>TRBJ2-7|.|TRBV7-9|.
TGTGCCAGCAGCCCCGGAGGTATTGGCGAGCAGTACTTC
CASSPGGIGEQYF
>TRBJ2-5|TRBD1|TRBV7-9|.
TGTGCCAGCAGCTTCTCCGGGACAGGGGGCTTAGAGACCCAGTACTTC
CASSFSGTGGLETQYF
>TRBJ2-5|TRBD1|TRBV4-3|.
TGCGCCAGCAGCTTCCGGGACAGAGATCAAGAGACCCAGTACTTC
CASSFRDRDQETQYF
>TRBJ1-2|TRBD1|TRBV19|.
TGTGCCAGTAGTTCAGGGACAGCCGCTAACTATGGCTACACCTTC
CASSSGTAANYGYTF
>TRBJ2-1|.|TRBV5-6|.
TGTGCCAGCAGCTTGGATGTAGGAGTCAATGAGCAGTTCTTC
CASSLDVGVNEQFF
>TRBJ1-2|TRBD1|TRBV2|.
TGTGCCAGCAGACGGGACAGGACTAACTATGGCTACACCTTC
CASRRDRTNYGYTF
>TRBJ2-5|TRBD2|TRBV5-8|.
TGTGCCAGCAGCACAATGACTAGCGCCCTGGGAGTAGAGACCCAGTACTTC
CASSTMTSALGVETQYF
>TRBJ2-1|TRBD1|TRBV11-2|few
TGTGCCAGCAGCTTAAGGTTTGGGACAGGGAACTACAATGAGCAGTTCTTC
CASSLRFGTGNYNEQFF
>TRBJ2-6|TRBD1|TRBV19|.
TGTGCCAGTAGCAGGGACAGGGGGACCAACTGGGGAAAAAAGGGGGCCAACGTCCTGACTTTC
CASSRDRGTNWGKKGANVLTF
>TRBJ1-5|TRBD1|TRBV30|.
TGTGCCTGGAGGAAGACAGGGGCCGGCAATCAGCCCCAGCATTTT
CAWRKTGAGNQPQHF
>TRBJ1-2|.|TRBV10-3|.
TGTGCCATCAGAGACAGAAATGGCTACACCTTC
CAIRDRNGYTF
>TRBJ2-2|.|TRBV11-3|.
TGTGCCAGCAGCCCCGGGGCAGGGGTCATCGGGGAGCTGTTTTTT
CASSPGAGVIGELFF
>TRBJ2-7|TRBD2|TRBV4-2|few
TGTGCCAGCAGCCAAGGGACTAGCAACTCCTACGAGCAGTACTTC
CASSQGTSNSYEQYF
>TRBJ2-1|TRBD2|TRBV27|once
TGTGCCAGCAGTTTCGACCTCAGACTAGCGGACGAAGAGCAGTTCTTC
CASSFDLRLADEEQFF
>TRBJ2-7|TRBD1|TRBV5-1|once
TGCGCCAGCAGCCCCAGGACAGGGGATGCGCGCGAGCAGTACTTC
CASSPRTGDAREQYF
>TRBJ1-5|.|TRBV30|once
TGTGCCTGGAAAAACAGGGACCCTCGGGCCCAGCATTTT
CAWKNRDPRAQHF
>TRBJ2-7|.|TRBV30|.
TGTGCCTGGAGTTTGGGGGGGCCCTACGAGCAGTACTTC
CAWSLGGPYEQYF
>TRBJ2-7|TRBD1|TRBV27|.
TGTGCCAGCAGTTACGGGACGACAGGGTACGAGCAGTACTTC
CASSYGTTGYEQYF
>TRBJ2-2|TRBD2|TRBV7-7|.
TGTGCCAGCAGCTTAAGCTCGACTAGCGGGGGGGCGGACACCGGGGAGCTGTTTTTT
CASSLSSTSGGADTGELFF
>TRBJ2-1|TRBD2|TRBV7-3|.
TGTGCCAGCAGCCTACTAGCGGGCTCCTACAATGAGCAGTTCTTC
CASSLLAGSYNEQFF
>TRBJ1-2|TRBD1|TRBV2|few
TGTGCCAGCAACCCTACAGGGGACTATGGCTACACCTTC
CASNPTGDYGYTF
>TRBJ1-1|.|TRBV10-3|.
TGTGCCATCAGTGAGCGAGGGGGGGACACTGAAGCTTTCTTT
CAISERGGDTEAFF
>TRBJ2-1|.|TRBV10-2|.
TGCGCCAGCAGTGTCCGCCCGTTTGAGTATGAGCAGTTCTTC
CASSVRPFEYEQFF
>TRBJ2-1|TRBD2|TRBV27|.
TGTGCCAGCAGTTCACCTCGGACTAGCGGGAGTTATAATGAGCAGTTCTTC
CASSSPRTSGSYNEQFF
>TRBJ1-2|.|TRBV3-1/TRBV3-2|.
TGTGCCAGCAGCCAATTCGGTGGCTACACCTTC
CASSQFGGYTF
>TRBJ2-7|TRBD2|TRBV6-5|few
TGTGCCAGCAGTTACTCAGAGCGGGGGGGCCGGTACGAGCAGTACTTC
CASSYSERGGRYEQYF
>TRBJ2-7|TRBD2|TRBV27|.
TGTGCCAGCAGTGTGACTAGCGGGAGAAATGGAGAGCAGTACTTC
CASSVTSGRNGEQYF
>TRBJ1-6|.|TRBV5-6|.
TGTGCCAGCAGCTTGAGGCGGAATAATTCACCCCTCCACTTT
CASSLRRNNSPLHF
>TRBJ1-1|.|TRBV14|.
TGTGCCAGCAGCCAAGACGCCCTAAACGAAGCTTTCTTT
CASSQDALNEAFF